A selection of T cell receptor beta chains follows, all from one sample in a study of preoperative IRX-2 immunotherapy in early breast cancer. Profiling relied on immunoSEQ multiplex PCR, and the TCRdb table lists in-frame clones only, not all of them. The sample lists around 40,000 clones; just under 95% were seen once. Sequencing was performed on tumor tissue, taken after IRX-2 immunotherapy. The receptors were sampled from a human donor with breast cancer. CDR3s include the opening cysteine and the closing phenylalanine or tryptophan. The D gene is left open where the match is weak. Not all rows give a size; the values are once, few, many and, for expanded clones, a class.

V: TRBV19; size: -; D: -; J: TRBJ2-2; CDR3: CASSIGIGGYTGELFF; DNA: TGTGCCAGTAGTATAGGGATTGGGGGGTACACCGGGGAGCTGTTTTTT
V: TRBV10-3; size: -; D: -; J: TRBJ2-5; CDR3: CAISERPQETQYF; DNA: TGTGCCATCAGTGAAAGACCCCAAGAGACCCAGTACTTC
V: TRBV10-3; size: -; D: -; J: TRBJ1-1; CDR3: CASSRANTEAFF; DNA: TGTGCCTCCTCCAGGGCGAACACTGAAGCTTTCTTT
V: TRBV28; size: -; D: -; J: TRBJ2-1; CDR3: CASSYSSYNEQFF; DNA: TGTGCCAGCAGCTATAGCTCCTACAATGAGCAGTTCTTC
V: TRBV9; size: -; D: TRBD2; J: TRBJ2-7; CDR3: CASSPLAGAGSYEQYF; DNA: TGTGCCAGCAGCCCACTAGCGGGAGCGGGATCCTACGAGCAGTACTTC
V: TRBV19; size: few; D: TRBD2; J: TRBJ2-5; CDR3: CASSITSGGASWGLATQYF; DNA: TGTGCCAGTAGCATTACTAGCGGGGGGGCCTCGTGGGGTTTGGCGACCCAGTACTTC
V: TRBV5-1; size: -; D: TRBD1; J: TRBJ2-5; CDR3: CASSLETGAPTQYF; DNA: TGCGCCAGCAGCTTGGAGACAGGGGCCCCGACCCAGTACTTC
V: TRBV5-6; size: -; D: -; J: TRBJ2-7; CDR3: CASSNPTTPLNYEQYF; DNA: TGTGCCAGCAGCAACCCTACTACCCCGCTCAACTACGAGCAGTACTTC
V: TRBV4-1; size: medium-sized; D: -; J: TRBJ2-5; CDR3: CASSQLSGIYQETQYF; DNA: TGCGCCAGCAGCCAACTCTCGGGTATTTACCAAGAGACCCAGTACTTC
V: TRBV6-5; size: few; D: -; J: TRBJ1-2; CDR3: CASSSDGVYGYTF; DNA: TGTGCCAGCAGTTCGGACGGGGTCTATGGCTACACCTTC
V: TRBV7-2; size: once; D: -; J: TRBJ1-2; CDR3: CASSFGRYGYTF; DNA: TGTGCCAGCAGCTTCGGCCGCTATGGCTACACCTTC
V: TRBV15; size: -; D: -; J: TRBJ2-5; CDR3: CATSSTLSYQETQYF; DNA: TGTGCCACCAGTTCTACCCTGTCGTACCAAGAGACCCAGTACTTC
V: TRBV19; size: -; D: TRBD2; J: TRBJ2-7; CDR3: CASSITSGRVEQYF; DNA: TGTGCCAGTAGTATCACTAGCGGGAGAGTTGAGCAGTACTTC
V: TRBV10-3; size: -; D: -; J: TRBJ2-7; CDR3: CAISDQLLYKRGYEQYF; DNA: TGTGCCATCAGTGACCAACTTCTCTATAAACGAGGCTACGAGCAGTACTTC
V: TRBV27; size: -; D: -; J: TRBJ1-1; CDR3: CASSLIQGTEAFF; DNA: TGTGCCAGCAGTTTAATACAAGGAACTGAAGCTTTCTTT
V: TRBV19; size: -; D: -; J: TRBJ2-7; CDR3: CASSINRAYEQYF; DNA: TGTGCCAGTAGTATAAACCGGGCCTACGAGCAGTACTTC
V: TRBV5-1; size: -; D: TRBD1; J: TRBJ2-7; CDR3: CASSFGTGYEQYF; DNA: TGCGCCAGCAGCTTCGGGACAGGCTACGAGCAGTACTTC
V: TRBV18; size: -; D: TRBD1; J: TRBJ2-1; CDR3: CASSVRGPNEQFF; DNA: TGTGCCAGCTCGGTCAGGGGGCCGAATGAGCAGTTCTTC
V: TRBV7-9; size: -; D: -; J: TRBJ2-7; CDR3: CASSLAAEQYF; DNA: TGTGCCAGCAGCTTAGCGGCCGAGCAGTACTTC